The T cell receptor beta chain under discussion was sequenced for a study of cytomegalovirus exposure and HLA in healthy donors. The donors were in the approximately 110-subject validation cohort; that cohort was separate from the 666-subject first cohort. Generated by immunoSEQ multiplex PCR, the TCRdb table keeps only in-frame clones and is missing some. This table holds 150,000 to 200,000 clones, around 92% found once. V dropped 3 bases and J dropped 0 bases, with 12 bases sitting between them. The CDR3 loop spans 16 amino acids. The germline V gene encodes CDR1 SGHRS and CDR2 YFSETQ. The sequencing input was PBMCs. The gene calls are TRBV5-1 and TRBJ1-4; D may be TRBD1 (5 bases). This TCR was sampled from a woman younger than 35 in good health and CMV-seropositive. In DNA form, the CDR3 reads TGCGCCAGCAGCTCGACAGTATCTGCAACTAATGAAAAACTGTTTTTT. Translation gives CASSSTVSATNEKLFF.